This T cell receptor (beta chain) was captured in a study of early T cells in non-severe SARS-CoV-2 infection. CDR3 length: 17 residues. The germline gives CDR1 SEHNR, CDR2 FQNEAQ (reference sequence). V lost 5 bases to trimming and J lost 3 bases, with 23 bases between them. For this clonotype: This may arise from a read error, as a much more abundant clone is one base away. Given the absence of the conserved phenylalanine or tryptophan at the CDR3 end, a read error is likely.

Each CDR3 protein gets one entry after TCRdb re-called the 5' RACE reads with MiXCR. Here the sample spans more than 90,000 distinct CDR3 sequences, 13% being singletons. The chain couples TRBV7-9 to TRBJ2-7; maybe TRBD2 (5 bases). Sequencing used whole blood. The receptor comes from an adult who was a healthcare worker with PCR-confirmed SARS-CoV-2 infection or an uninfected control (not recorded which). In nucleotides, the CDR3 is TGTGCCAGCAGCAAAGGACCAGACTACGGACTGAACTACGAGCAGTACTTA. Its translation: CASSKGPDYGLNYEQYL.